This T cell receptor beta chain came from a study of CD8+CD57+ T cells in acquired aplastic anemia. Broader study findings: The study found no significant CD8+ Simpson's diversity difference between patients and controls.

TCR beta VDJ and CDR3 profiles were obtained from a genomic DNA template. MiXCR, applied by TCRdb to the reads, yields one record per CDR3 protein. The table includes about 190,000 distinct CDR3 sequences, around 50% detected once. This clonotype showed up just once. Antigen: not known. The V end was cut by 5 bases, the J end by 9 bases, with 24 bases between. The length of the CDR3 is 16 residues. Germline V gene sequence: CDR1 SGHTA, CDR2 FQGNSA. This sequence joins TRBV7-2 and TRBJ2-3, with D perhaps matching TRBD2 (6 bases). Sequencing was carried out using sorted CD4+, CD8+, or CD8+CD57+ T cells (not recorded which) from PBMCs. The sequence came from a human donor in good health, serving as a control. CDR3: CASSPFVPGLGSTQYF. The CDR3 bases are TGTGCCAGCAGCCCGTTTGTCCCGGGACTGGGTTCAACGCAGTATTTT.